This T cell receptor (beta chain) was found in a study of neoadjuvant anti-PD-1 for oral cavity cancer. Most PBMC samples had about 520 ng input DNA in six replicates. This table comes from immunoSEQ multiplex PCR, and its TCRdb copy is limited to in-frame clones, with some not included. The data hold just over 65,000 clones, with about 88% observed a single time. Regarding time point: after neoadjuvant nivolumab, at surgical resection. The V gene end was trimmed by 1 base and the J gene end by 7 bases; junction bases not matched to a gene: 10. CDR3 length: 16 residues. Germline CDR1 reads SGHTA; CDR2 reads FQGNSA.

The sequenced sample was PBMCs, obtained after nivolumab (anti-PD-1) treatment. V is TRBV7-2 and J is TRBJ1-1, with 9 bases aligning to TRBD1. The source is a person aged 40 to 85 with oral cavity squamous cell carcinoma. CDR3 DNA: TGTGCCAGCAGCTTAGTCGGAGTGGACAGGGGTAATGAAGCTTTCTTT. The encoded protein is CASSLVGVDRGNEAFF. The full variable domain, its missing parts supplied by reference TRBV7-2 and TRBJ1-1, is GAGVSQSPSNKVTEKGKDVELRCDPISGHTALYWYRQSLGQGLEFLIYFQGNSAPDKSGLPSDRFSAERTGGSVSTLTIQRTQQEDSAVYLCASSLVGVDRGNEAFFGQGTRLTVV.